This T cell receptor beta chain derives from a study of blood T cell repertoires in COVID-19. About the research overall: Donors in the United States, Italy and Spain gave samples during acute or convalescent COVID-19. Sample material is recorded as cDNA or gDNA derived from T cells, B-cell-depleted T cells, or PBMCs.

In the source study's methods: From reference gene primer amplification, estimates of nucleated cell counts were derived. TCRdb keeps only in-frame clones here, not all; method: immunoSEQ multiplex PCR. D and trimming were read from the DNA, whereas the V and J calls and clone size are those reported in that table. The sample holds 70,000 to 100,000 clones, just over 85% seen once. The CDR3 length is 14 residues. Germline trimming cut 6 bases from V and 3 bases from J; bases unmatched to any gene: 5. Germline CDR1 is MNHEY and CDR2 is SVGAGI. Sequenced sample: peripheral blood. This sequence originates from a human donor in a cohort sampled during active COVID-19. The V gene is TRBV6-5, the J gene TRBJ2-5; the match to TRBD2 covers 9 bases. CDR3 sequence: CASSRLADKETQYF. The CDR3, as DNA: TGTGCCAGCAGCAGACTAGCGGACAAAGAGACCCAGTACTTC.